Following are 9 T cell receptor beta chains from one sample sequenced in a study of molecular identifiers for immune sequencing clone quantification. From the PCR reads, TCRdb called clonotypes with MiXCR, one entry per CDR3 protein. The sample has approximately 97,000 distinct CDR3 sequences, 20% to 25% seen once; the top ten hold approximately 0.91%. The sample was naive CD8+ T cells from blood, with Jurkat cell RNA spiked in. As to subset: FACS-sorted CD8+CD4-CCR7+CD45RA+ naive T cells. These TCRs come from a human donor in good health. Some libraries in this study had Jurkat cell RNA spiked in.

Points on this clonotype: In this CDR3 the conserved last residue, phenylalanine or tryptophan, is missing, so a read error is likely. It is unclear where the CDR3 begins or ends on the DNA, so no DNA is shown, and the CDR3 is as TCRdb lists it. J is TRBJ1-5 and V is TRBV6-2 or TRBV6-3; the DNA was not compared with TRBD1, the D call given in the table. The CDR3 is 14 amino acids long, termini counted. Germline CDR1 reads MNHEY; CDR2 reads SVGEGT. CDR3 sequence: CASPMTGFNQPHHL.

This clonotype was found many times. This sequence joins TRBV9 and TRBJ2-5; weak D call: TRBD1 (6 bases). Germline lookup yields CDR1 SGDLS and CDR2 YYNGEE. The ends were cut back, 0 bases at V and 2 bases at J, with 11 bases in the middle. This CDR3 region has 15 residues. The CDR3 sequence is CASSVDVRGQETQYF. For the CDR3, the DNA is TGTGCCAGCAGCGTAGATGTTAGGGGGCAAGAGACCCAGTACTTC.

As for this clonotype: A much larger clone differs from this one at a single base, so this may be a read error. The chain joins TRBV5-1 to TRBJ2-7; D gene uncertain. CDR1 is SGHRS, CDR2 YFSETQ, per germline. The CDR3 sequence is 14 residues long. The DNA of the CDR3 is TGCGCCAGCAGCTTGGCTCTAGGAACCTACGAGCAGTGCTTC. Translation gives CASSLALGTYEQCF.

This clonotype was seen at least ten times. This rearrangement joins TRBV5-1 to TRBJ1-1; 10 positions match TRBD1. Germline CDR1 is SGHRS and CDR2 is YFSETQ. Unmatched junction bases numbered 8, after V lost 0 bases and J lost 3 bases. The CDR3 is 17 residues long. The CDR3 spells CASSLAGTGVYYTEAFF. The CDR3 nucleotides read TGCGCCAGCAGCTTGGCTGGGACAGGGGTTTATTACACTGAAGCTTTCTTT.

This clonotype was detected ten times or more. V and J are TRBV9 and TRBJ2-3; D remains unclear. CDR3 length: 16 residues. With 1 base removed from V and 4 bases from J, the gap between germline ends came to 16 bases. Germline loops: CDR1 SGDLS, CDR2 YYNGEE. The CDR3 sequence: CASSVRGPKSADTQYF. The CDR3 nucleotides read TGTGCCAGCAGCGTACGAGGACCTAAGAGTGCAGATACGCAGTATTTT.

Comment on this clonotype: Relative to the germline gene, one junction end is altered; a read error may explain this. The CDR3 nucleotides read TGCAGCGCCGACGGACTAGCGGGGTCCTACAGTGAGCAGTTCTTC. Protein sequence: CSADGLAGSYSEQFF. The rearrangement links TRBV29-1 to TRBJ2-1, with TRBD2 matching over 12 bases. The CDR3 covers 15 residues. CDR1 and CDR2 from the germline V gene are SQVTM and ANQGSEA.

This clonotype was counted ten times or more. The V and J genes are TRBV5-1 and TRBJ2-7; D is undetermined. This CDR3 has 14 residues. The germline V gene has CDR1 SGHRS and CDR2 YFSETQ. Trimming removed 4 bases at V and 3 bases at J, with 14 bases between. CDR3 protein: CASSIRDGIYEQYF. CDR3 nucleotide sequence: TGCGCCAGCAGCATCCGAGATGGGATCTACGAGCAGTACTTC.

This clonotype was observed a few times. The chain joins TRBV7-2 to TRBJ2-5, with D perhaps matching TRBD2 (6 bases). V lost 4 bases, J lost 4 bases, and 16 bases lay in between. Looked up from germline, CDR1 is SGHTA and CDR2 is FQGNSA. The CDR3 is made up of 15 amino acids. CDR3 sequence (DNA): TGTGCCAGCAGCTGGGGCAGACTAGACAGAGAGACCCAGTACTTC. Amino acid sequence: CASSWGRLDRETQYF.

In this sample, this clonotype turned up many times. This chain links TRBV7-2 with TRBJ1-4; 7 nucleotides match TRBD1. Germline-derived CDR1 and CDR2 are SGHTA and FQGNSA. V dropped 1 base and J dropped 6; count of bases not matched to a gene: 8. The CDR3 covers 16 residues. Here the CDR3 reads CASSLVSTGAYEKLFF. The DNA for the CDR3 is TGTGCCAGCAGCTTAGTGTCCACAGGGGCATATGAAAAACTGTTTTTT.